This T cell receptor (beta chain) was sequenced during a study of PD-1 blockade in classical Hodgkin lymphoma. The protocol was immunoSEQ multiplex PCR, while the TCRdb copy is restricted to in-frame clones and leaves out a portion. The sample includes nearly 25,000 clones, around 74% seen only once; the top ten take around 27%. Remarks on this clone: Its antigen is undetermined.

Overall study results and limits: It was among complete responders that baseline diversity resembled that of newly diagnosed patients. Factors driving the repertoire differences, possibly disease activity or prior therapy, remain undefined. TCR diversity at baseline was reported to be reduced in newly diagnosed patients relative to healthy donors. Whereas CD4+ TCR diversity had risen significantly by C4D1, CD8+ TCR diversity had not.

As to time point: cycle 4 day 1 (C4D1), after five to seven weeks of nivolumab. Relapse was seen in all patients after autologous stem cell transplantation, and brentuximab vedotin exposure was variable. Germline-derived CDR1 and CDR2 are SGHTA and FQGNSA. Trimming removed 1 base at V and 0 bases at J, with 10 bases between. The CDR3 has 16 amino acids. This chain connects TRBV7-2 to TRBJ1-3; D is undetermined. This receptor was taken from a human donor with classical Hodgkin lymphoma. The material was peripheral blood mononuclear cells (PBMCs), obtained before the fourth cycle of nivolumab. The CDR3: CASSLEAFPSGNTIYF. DNA for the CDR3: TGTGCCAGCAGCTTAGAAGCTTTCCCCTCTGGAAACACCATATATTTT.